This T cell receptor (beta chain) was sequenced during a study of beta chain features in type 1 diabetes. Overall study results and limits: Insertion counts at VDJ junctions were lower in type 1 diabetes patients, who also showed more deletions there. Shorter TCRB CDR3s, moderately but significantly so, marked every one of the four CD4+ subsets in Type 1 diabetes patients.

Per the germline V gene, CDR1 is SGHRS and CDR2 is YFSETQ. This CDR3 region has 14 residues. J was trimmed by 6 bases and V by 2 bases; bases with no gene match: 7. The whole isolated RNA underwent reverse transcription, so sequencing captured expressed TCRB transcripts. Libraries were prepared by immunoSEQ multiplex PCR; TCRdb keeps only in-frame clonotypes and omits some of them. The sample shows fewer than 300,000 clones, approximately 10% of them seen only once. There are a few counts of this clone. Its antigen is not identified. The sequenced sample was naive CD4+ T cells from blood. The receptor comes from a man under 40 with type 1 diabetes. The J gene is TRBJ1-1, the V gene TRBV5-1; 7 bases agree with TRBD1. CDR3 loop: CASSLATGEAEAFF. CDR3 sequence (DNA): TGCGCCAGCAGCTTAGCAACAGGGGAGGCTGAAGCTTTCTTT.